This TCR beta chain was identified during a study of blood T cells in healthy people across ages. A word on this clonotype: What it recognizes is unknown.

Study-wide findings and caveats: Getting older went along with TCR beta diversity per million T cells dropping roughly linearly. Changes seen in expanded clonotypes were possibly confounded by donor CMV status left unknown.

Sample-barcoded 5' priming and a J-beta primer mix drove a second PCR of roughly 7 to 11 cycles. Each cDNA molecule was tagged by a template-switch adaptor with 12 random nucleotides. TCRdb re-analysed the 5' RACE reads in MiXCR, keeping a single row per CDR3 protein. The sample shows roughly 1.5 million distinct CDR3 sequences, 40% to 45% of them seen only once. V was pared by 0 bases and J by 10 bases, with 10 bases of the junction left unmatched. The CDR3 length is 15 residues. The germline gives CDR1 SGDLS, CDR2 YYNGEE. Sequencing was done on a sample of blood. V usage is TRBV9 and J usage is TRBJ2-1; 7 positions agree with TRBD2. The sequence was collected from a woman in her late teens or twenties in good health. For the CDR3, the DNA is TGTGCCAGCAGCGTAGCTGGACTAGGGCCCCACGAGCAGTTCTTC. This translates into CASSVAGLGPHEQFF.